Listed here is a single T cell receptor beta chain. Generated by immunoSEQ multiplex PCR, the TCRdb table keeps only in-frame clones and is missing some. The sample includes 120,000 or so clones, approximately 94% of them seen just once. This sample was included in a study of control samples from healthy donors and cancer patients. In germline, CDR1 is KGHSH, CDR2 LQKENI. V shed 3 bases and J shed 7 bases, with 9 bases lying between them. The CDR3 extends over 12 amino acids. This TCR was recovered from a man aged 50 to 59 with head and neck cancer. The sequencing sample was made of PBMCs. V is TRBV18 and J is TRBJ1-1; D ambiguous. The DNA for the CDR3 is TGTGCCAGCTCACCCGACCGACATGAAGCTTTCTTT. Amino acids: CASSPDRHEAFF.